The sequence of this T cell receptor (beta chain) was determined in a study of PD-1 blockade in classical Hodgkin lymphoma. General observations from the study: Diminished baseline TCR diversity has been reported in newly diagnosed patients relative to healthy donors.

After autologous stem cell transplantation all patients relapsed, and prior brentuximab vedotin exposure differed between cohorts. Best responses included complete response and partial response; otherwise, the best response was progressive disease. A note on this clone: No antigen is known for it.

TCRdb's copy holds only in-frame clones and misses some; the assay was immunoSEQ multiplex PCR. This sample has more than 50,000 clones, with 71% found just once. Sequences were derived from peripheral blood mononuclear cells (PBMCs), sampled before the second cycle of nivolumab. This receptor was identified in a human donor with classical Hodgkin lymphoma.

This CDR3 is CSVEEGFWNTEAFF. The CDR3 nucleotides read TGCAGCGTTGAAGAAGGATTTTGGAACACTGAAGCTTTCTTT. The V and J genes are TRBV29-1 and TRBJ1-1; no definite D call. V lost 0 bases to trimming and J lost 1 base, with 9 bases between them. Germline V gives CDR1 SQVTM, CDR2 ANQGSEA. CDR3 length: 14 residues.